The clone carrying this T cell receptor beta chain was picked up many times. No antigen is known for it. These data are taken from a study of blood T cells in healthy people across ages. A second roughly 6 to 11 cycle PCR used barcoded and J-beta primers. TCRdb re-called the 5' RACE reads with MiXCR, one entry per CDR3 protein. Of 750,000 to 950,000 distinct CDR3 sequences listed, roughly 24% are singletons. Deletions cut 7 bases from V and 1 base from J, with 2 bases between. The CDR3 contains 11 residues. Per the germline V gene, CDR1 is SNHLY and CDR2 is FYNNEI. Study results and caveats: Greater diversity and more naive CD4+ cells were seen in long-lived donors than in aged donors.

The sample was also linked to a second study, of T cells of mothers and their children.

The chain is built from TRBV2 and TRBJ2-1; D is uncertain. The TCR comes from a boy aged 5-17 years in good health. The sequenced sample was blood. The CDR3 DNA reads TGTGCCAGCACTTCCTACAATGAGCAGTTCTTC. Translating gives CASTSYNEQFF.